Below, 19 T cell receptor beta chains from the same sample are listed, as sequenced in a study of T cell repertoires in cytomegalovirus infection. TCRdb redid the calling of the reads with MiXCR, one entry per CDR3 protein. The sample shows 310,000 or so distinct CDR3 sequences, 8% to 10% of them seen only once. Material: PBMCs. All receptors derive from a human donor in good health (CMV status not recorded). Some clones in this sample may be carry-over from other donors' samples.

V and J are TRBV28 and TRBJ1-5; D not resolved. Germline V gene lookup returns CDR1 MDHEN and CDR2 SYDVKM. This CDR3 is built from 14 residues. Trimming left V 3 bases short and J 5 bases short, with 11 bases between. The CDR3 nucleotides are TGTGCCAGCAGTTTGGTAACAGCTGATCAGCCCCAGCATTTT. It translates to CASSLVTADQPQHF.

A word on this clonotype: Just one base apart from a much larger clone, this may be a read error. Without the conserved terminal phenylalanine or tryptophan, this CDR3 likely stems from a read error. The chain's CDR3 is CASSPARDTDTQYC. CDR3 nucleotide sequence: TGTGCCAGCAGCCCCGCCAGGGACACAGATACGCAGTATTGT. The V and J genes are TRBV12-3 or TRBV12-4 and TRBJ2-3; a weak D match, TRBD1 (5 bases). CDR3 length equals 14 residues. Trimming took 6 bases from V and 2 from J, leaving 12 bases between them.

In its sample, this clonotype was seen many times. V is TRBV6-2 or TRBV6-3 and J is TRBJ2-5, with 12 bases aligning to TRBD2. Losses at the gene ends were 6 bases for V and 1 base for J; bases not matched to a gene: 3. Germline loops: CDR1 MNHEY, CDR2 SVGEGT. This CDR3 comprises 15 residues. The chain's CDR3 is CASSGLAGSQETQYF. CDR3 in DNA: TGTGCCAGCAGCGGACTAGCGGGGTCCCAAGAGACCCAGTACTTC.

This clonotype has only a few counts. V usage is TRBV7-9 and J usage is TRBJ2-2; no clear D gene. V lost 1 base and J 3 bases, leaving 18 bases between the germline ends. Germline V lookup: CDR1 SEHNR, CDR2 FQNEAQ (reference sequence). This CDR3 is 18 amino acids long. DNA for the CDR3: TGTGCCAGCAGCTTAGACAGTTTACATTATGAGGACACCGGGGAGCTGTTTTTT. Its translation: CASSLDSLHYEDTGELFF.

This clonotype was seen repeatedly, ten times or more. One end of the junction varies from germline; a read error may be responsible. The chain carries TRBV20-1 and TRBJ2-7; TRBD2 aligns across 9 bases. In germline, CDR1 is DFQATT, CDR2 SNEGSKA (reference sequence). CDR3 length: 14 residues. CDR3 residues: CSAGEAGGRYEQYF. The CDR3 bases are TGCAGTGCTGGAGAAGCGGGGGGCAGGTACGAGCAGTACTTC.

This clonotype showed up many times. The chain uses TRBV20-1 and TRBJ1-5; D may be TRBD1 (5 bases). Germline loops: CDR1 DFQATT, CDR2 SNEGSKA (reference sequence). Trimming removed 0 bases from V and 4 bases from J, with 13 bases in between. CDR3 size: 15 residues. Here the CDR3 DNA reads TGCAGTGCTAGAGAACCGGGACGGCAGAATCAGCCCCAGCATTTT. Its translation: CSAREPGRQNQPQHF.

This clonotype was detected many times. The chain has TRBV29-1 and TRBJ2-3; D is possibly TRBD2 (7 bases). Germline-derived CDR1 and CDR2 are SQVTM and ANQGSEA. Trimming took 5 bases from V and 4 from J, leaving 19 bases between them. The CDR3 runs 15 residues. The chain's CDR3 is CSVIKGGGLADTQYF. The CDR3 nucleotides are TGCAGCGTTATAAAAGGGGGGGGCCTCGCAGATACGCAGTATTTT.

This clonotype was detected many times. This chain links TRBV28 with TRBJ1-5; 9 bases fit TRBD1. The V segment lost 6 bases and the J segment 0 bases; nucleotides outside the gene matches: 3. Germline-derived CDR1 and CDR2 are MDHEN and SYDVKM. The CDR3 covers 15 residues. CDR3: CASSPGQGSNQPQHF. The CDR3, as DNA: TGTGCCAGCAGCCCGGGACAGGGTAGCAATCAGCCCCAGCATTTT.

CDR3 amino acids: CATSRERGGSYNEQFF. The CDR3 nucleotides read TGTGCCACCAGCAGGGAGCGGGGGGGCTCCTACAATGAGCAGTTCTTC. The V and J genes are TRBV15 and TRBJ2-1; 10 nucleotides agree with TRBD2. With V trimmed by 3 bases and J by 0 bases, 2 bases remained unmatched. The CDR3 has 16 amino acids. Germline V gene lookup returns CDR1 LNHNV and CDR2 YYDKDF (reference sequence). Using reference TRBV15 and TRBJ2-1 for the parts outside the CDR3, the full variable domain is DAMVIQNPRYQVTQFGKPVTLSCSQTLNHNVMYWYQQKSSQAPKLLFHYYDKDFNNEADTPDNFQSRRPNTSFCFLDIRSPGLGDTAMYLCATSRERGGSYNEQFFGPGTRLTVL.

In this sample, this clonotype turned up many times. The chain combines TRBV6-2 or TRBV6-3 with TRBJ2-1, with 7 bases aligning to TRBD1. Germline V gene lookup returns CDR1 MNHEY and CDR2 SVGEGT. The V and J ends lost 10 bases and 8 bases, in that order; junction bases with no gene match: 17. This CDR3 has 15 amino acids. In nucleotides, the CDR3 is TGTGCCACTCTGAAGGGACAGTCCTCAACGGATGAGCAGTTCTTC. This encodes CATLKGQSSTDEQFF.

This clonotype was found many times. The V call is TRBV27, the J call TRBJ1-1; maybe TRBD1 (6 bases). The CDR3 contains 14 residues. The germline V gene has CDR1 MNHEY and CDR2 SMNVEV (reference sequence). V lost 5 bases to trimming and J lost 10 bases, with 20 bases between them. CDR3 amino acids: CASSPPGLTGRAFF. DNA of the CDR3: TGTGCCAGCAGTCCTCCTGGATTGACAGGTCGAGCTTTCTTT.

The CDR3 sequence is CASSYSIVGQENSPLHF. The CDR3 DNA sequence: TGTGCCAGCAGTTACTCTATCGTCGGACAGGAAAATTCACCCCTCCACTTT. This rearrangement joins TRBV6-5 to TRBJ1-6; 7 positions match TRBD1. Germline loops: CDR1 MNHEY, CDR2 SVGAGI. Germline trimming cut 0 bases from V and 7 bases from J; bases unmatched to any gene: 9. The CDR3 totals 17 residues.

This clonotype was observed many times. The rearrangement joins TRBV19 to TRBJ2-1; D might be TRBD1 (5 bases). CDR1 LNHDA and CDR2 SQIVND come from the germline V gene (reference sequence). V lost 7 bases and J 3 bases, leaving 13 bases between the germline ends. The CDR3 loop spans 14 amino acids. CDR3 protein: CASTATDSYNEQFF. CDR3 sequence (DNA): TGTGCCAGTACGGCCACAGACAGCTACAATGAGCAGTTCTTC.

This clonotype was found a few times. The chain couples TRBV12-3 or TRBV12-4 to TRBJ2-1; TRBD2 aligns across 7 bases. The CDR3 spans 15 residues. V lost 7 bases to trimming and J lost 6 bases; unmatched junction nucleotides: 12. This CDR3 is CASTLGGRGTNEQFF. CDR3 sequence (DNA): TGTGCCAGCACCCTCGGGGGGAGGGGAACCAATGAGCAGTTCTTC.

This clonotype was recorded many times. The J gene is TRBJ1-2, the V gene TRBV7-9; D is unclear. CDR1 and CDR2 from the germline V gene are SEHNR and FQNEAQ (reference sequence). CDR3 length: 11 amino acids. V was clipped by 10 bases and J by 7 bases, with 13 bases between them. The CDR3 region is CATSYGGGYTF. The CDR3 DNA is TGTGCCACCTCTTACGGCGGTGGCTACACCTTC.

This rearrangement joins TRBV20-1 to TRBJ2-5, with a possible D match to TRBD1 (6 bases). V was cut by 4 bases and J by 7 bases, with 25 bases left in between. Germline V gene sequence: CDR1 DFQATT, CDR2 SNEGSKA (reference sequence). The CDR3 is 16 amino acids. The CDR3 spells CSAKGTMGIGLGTQYF. The CDR3, as DNA: TGCAGTGCTAAGGGGACAATGGGTATTGGGTTGGGGACCCAGTACTTC.

In this sample, this clonotype turned up many times. The V and J genes are TRBV20-1 and TRBJ2-7, with 7 bases aligning to TRBD1. The J segment lost 0 bases and the V segment lost 6 bases, leaving 2 bases of the junction unmatched. Germline V gene sequence: CDR1 DFQATT, CDR2 SNEGSKA (reference sequence). The CDR3 covers 12 residues. CDR3 nucleotide sequence: TGCAGTGCAGGGGGCAGCTCCTACGAGCAGTACTTC. Its protein is CSAGGSSYEQYF.

This chain uses TRBV20-1 with TRBJ2-4; TRBD2 aligns across 9 bases. Per the germline V gene, CDR1 is DFQATT and CDR2 is SNEGSKA (reference sequence). The CDR3 has 14 residues. The V gene end was trimmed by 8 bases and the J gene end by 0 bases; junction bases not matched to a gene: 5. The CDR3 DNA reads as TGCAGTATCAGCGGGGGGATAGCCAAAAACATTCAGTACTTC. It translates to CSISGGIAKNIQYF.

This clonotype was seen at least ten times. This chain joins TRBV28 and TRBJ2-2; D unclear. The germline V and J ends were trimmed by 8 bases and 4 bases, with 11 bases remaining between them. Germline CDR1 reads MDHEN; CDR2 reads SYDVKM. The CDR3 extends over 13 amino acids. The CDR3 sequence: CASRWSVTGELFF. Written as DNA, the CDR3 is TGTGCCAGCCGGTGGTCGGTCACCGGGGAGCTGTTTTTT. The full variable domain, rest sourced from reference TRBV28 and TRBJ2-2, is DVKVTQSSRYLVKRTGEKVFLECVQDMDHENMFWYRQDPGLGLRLIYFSYDVKMKEKGDIPEGYSVSREKKERFSLILESASTNQTSMYLCASRWSVTGELFFGEGSRLTVL.